These 6 T cell receptor beta chains were sequenced from one sample in a study of blood T cell repertoires in COVID-19. Method: immunoSEQ multiplex PCR; TCRdb's copy keeps in-frame clones and lacks some. The table shows approximately 220,000 clones, with around 89% occurring only once. The sample taken for sequencing was PBMCs or T cells enriched from blood (not recorded which). The receptors derive from a man aged 30 to 45 who had been exposed to COVID-19.

This rearrangement joins TRBV6-4 to TRBJ2-6, with 11 bases lining up with TRBD1. The trim removed 4 bases at V and 0 bases at J, leaving 5 bases unmatched. The CDR3 is 18 residues long. Per germline, CDR1 MRHNA and CDR2 SNTAGT. The CDR3 region has the DNA TGTGCCAGCAGTGCCCGGACAGGGGGCCACTCTGGGGCCAACGTCCTGACTTTC. Translation: CASSARTGGHSGANVLTF.

The rearrangement links TRBV19 to TRBJ1-1, with TRBD1 matching 8 bases. The CDR3 runs to 15 residues. Germline CDR1 reads LNHDA; CDR2 reads SQIVND (reference sequence). J gave up 0 bases and V 3 bases, and 3 bases lay outside the gene matches. The CDR3 nucleotides are TGTGCCAGTAGTATCCAGGGGGCTTTGAACACTGAAGCTTTCTTT. Encoded protein: CASSIQGALNTEAFF.

The chain couples TRBV27 to TRBJ1-5; 7 bases are a match to TRBD1. The germline V gene has CDR1 MNHEY and CDR2 SMNVEV (reference sequence). V gave up 5 bases and J gave up 2 bases; unmatched junction bases: 9. This CDR3 contains 16 residues. The CDR3, as DNA: TGTGCCAGCAGTACCCATTGGACAGGAGGCAATCAGCCCCAGCATTTT. Residues: CASSTHWTGGNQPQHF.

The chain combines TRBV4-2 with TRBJ2-6; no definite D call. The CDR3 is made up of 17 amino acids. Per germline, CDR1 LGHNA and CDR2 YNFKEQ. Trimming removed 1 base from V and 0 bases from J, with 10 bases in between. For the CDR3, the DNA is TGTGCCAGCAGCCAAGTTGAGGAACACTCTGGGGCCAACGTCCTGACTTTC. Translation: CASSQVEEHSGANVLTF.

In DNA form, the CDR3 reads TGTGCCAGCCACCGGGACAACTCCTACGAGCAGTACTTC. Translation: CASHRDNSYEQYF. The genes are TRBV7-9 and TRBJ2-7, with D perhaps TRBD1 (6 bases). This CDR3 spans 13 amino acids. Germline lookup yields CDR1 SEHNR and CDR2 FQNEAQ (reference sequence). V dropped 8 bases and J dropped 0 bases, with 11 bases sitting between them.

V usage is TRBV9 and J usage is TRBJ2-3; 11 nucleotides match TRBD2. After removal of 3 bases from V and 5 bases from J, the junction contained 11 bases not matched to a gene. CDR1 is SGDLS and CDR2 is YYNGEE in the germline V gene. CDR3 length equals 17 residues. The CDR3 sequence is CASSADISGGARDTQYF. The DNA of the CDR3 is TGTGCCAGCAGCGCAGATATTAGCGGGGGGGCCAGAGATACGCAGTATTTT.